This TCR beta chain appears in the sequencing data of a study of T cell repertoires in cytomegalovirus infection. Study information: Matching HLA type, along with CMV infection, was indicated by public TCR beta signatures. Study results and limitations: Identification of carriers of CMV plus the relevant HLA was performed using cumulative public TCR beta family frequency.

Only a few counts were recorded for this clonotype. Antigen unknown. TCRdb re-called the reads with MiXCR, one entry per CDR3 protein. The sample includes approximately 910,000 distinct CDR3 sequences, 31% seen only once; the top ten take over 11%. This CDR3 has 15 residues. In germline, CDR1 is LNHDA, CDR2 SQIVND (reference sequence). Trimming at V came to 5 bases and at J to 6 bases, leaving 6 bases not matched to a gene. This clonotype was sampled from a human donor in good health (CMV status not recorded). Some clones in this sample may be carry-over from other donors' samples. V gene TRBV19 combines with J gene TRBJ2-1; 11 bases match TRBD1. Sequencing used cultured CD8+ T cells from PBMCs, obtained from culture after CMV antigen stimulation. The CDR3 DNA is TGTGCCAGTAGTTTTGGGACAGGGGGGGGCAATGAGCAGTTCTTC. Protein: CASSFGTGGGNEQFF. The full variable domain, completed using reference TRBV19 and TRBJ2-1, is DGGITQSPKYLFRKEGQNVTLSCEQNLNHDAMYWYRQDPGQGLRLIYYSQIVNDFQKGDIAEGYSVSREKKESFPLTVTSAQKNPTAFYLCASSFGTGGGNEQFFGPGTRLTVL.